This is a list of T cell receptor beta chains from one sample in a study of CD4 T cells in relation to SARS-CoV-2 and coronaviruses. The repertoire was sequenced with immunoSEQ multiplex PCR; TCRdb's copy has only in-frame clones and lacks some. The top ten hold roughly a sixth of the sample, which has about 20,000 clones, roughly 70% seen once. Antigens for these TCRs are unknown. The source material was CD4+ T cells from PBMCs, cultured in vitro. These receptors were obtained from a human donor in good health. The CDR3 runs from the conserved cysteine through the conserved F or W. The D gene is left open where the match is weak. Expanded clones get a size class; other rows say once, few or many, or leave the size out.

J gene: TRBJ2-7
clone size: NA
D gene: NA
V gene: TRBV6-2/TRBV6-3
CDR3 DNA: TGTGCCAGCAGCCGGGACATGAGCTCCTACGAGCAGTACTTC
CDR3 protein: CASSRDMSSYEQYF

J gene: TRBJ2-7
clone size: NA
D gene: TRBD1
V gene: TRBV28
CDR3 DNA: TGTGCCAGCTTCGCGGGACAGGGGTTCCGCTCGTACTTC
CDR3 protein: CASFAGQGFRSYF

J gene: TRBJ2-2
clone size: NA
D gene: TRBD1
V gene: TRBV7-6
CDR3 DNA: TGTGCCAGCAGCTCAAATATGTTCGCGACAGGGCCGAACACCGGGGAGCTGTTTTTT
CDR3 protein: CASSSNMFATGPNTGELFF

J gene: TRBJ2-5
clone size: once
D gene: NA
V gene: TRBV3-1/TRBV3-2
CDR3 DNA: TGTGCCAGCAGCCTCGGGGCTAGCCAAGAGACCCAGTACTTC
CDR3 protein: CASSLGASQETQYF

J gene: TRBJ1-2
clone size: NA
D gene: NA
V gene: TRBV3-1/TRBV3-2
CDR3 DNA: TGTGCCAGCAGCCAAGATGGGCAGGGAACTGGCTACACCTTC
CDR3 protein: CASSQDGQGTGYTF

J gene: TRBJ2-1
clone size: NA
D gene: NA
V gene: TRBV4-1
CDR3 DNA: TGCGCCAGCAGCCTTCCAAACGGGCAACTTTCCTACAATGAGCAGTTCTTC
CDR3 protein: CASSLPNGQLSYNEQFF

J gene: TRBJ1-6
clone size: few
D gene: NA
V gene: TRBV7-9
CDR3 DNA: TGTGCCAGCAGCTTAGGCCGGGGGAATTCACCCCTCCACTTT
CDR3 protein: CASSLGRGNSPLHF

J gene: TRBJ1-5
clone size: NA
D gene: NA
V gene: TRBV7-9
CDR3 DNA: TGTGCCAGCAGCCCCCGGAAGGGTCAGCCCCAGCATTTT
CDR3 protein: CASSPRKGQPQHF

J gene: TRBJ1-4
clone size: few
D gene: NA
V gene: TRBV7-2
CDR3 DNA: TGTGCCAGCAGCTTCGTGGGATCAACTAATGAAAAACTGTTTTTT
CDR3 protein: CASSFVGSTNEKLFF

J gene: TRBJ2-2
clone size: once
D gene: NA
V gene: TRBV7-2
CDR3 DNA: TGTGCCAGCAGCTCTCTTGCATTTGGGGACACCGGGGAGCTGTTTTTT
CDR3 protein: CASSSLAFGDTGELFF

J gene: TRBJ1-4
clone size: NA
D gene: NA
V gene: TRBV25-1
CDR3 DNA: TGTGCCAGCAGTGAAGACACTTGGGGGACTAATGAAAAACTGTTTTTT
CDR3 protein: CASSEDTWGTNEKLFF

J gene: TRBJ2-5
clone size: NA
D gene: NA
V gene: TRBV12-2
CDR3 DNA: TGTGCAAGCTGGCGCAGCGGACTAGCAGCGCGGGAGACCCAGTACTTC
CDR3 protein: CASWRSGLAARETQYF

J gene: TRBJ1-2
clone size: few
D gene: TRBD1
V gene: TRBV5-6
CDR3 DNA: TGTGCCAGCAGCTCCATCTCGACAGGGGGCTACACCTTC
CDR3 protein: CASSSISTGGYTF

J gene: TRBJ1-5
clone size: NA
D gene: TRBD1
V gene: TRBV6-2/TRBV6-3
CDR3 DNA: TGTGCCAGCAGCTCCTTTGGGACAGTTAATCAGCCCCAGCATTTT
CDR3 protein: CASSSFGTVNQPQHF

J gene: TRBJ1-1
clone size: NA
D gene: NA
V gene: TRBV4-3
CDR3 DNA: TGCGCCAGCAGCGCGACAGGAGGTGTCACTGAAGCTTTCTTT
CDR3 protein: CASSATGGVTEAFF

J gene: TRBJ1-5
clone size: NA
D gene: NA
V gene: TRBV5-4
CDR3 DNA: TGTGCTCCGGGGGCGGGAGGGAAGAAGGCCCTACAGGGACAGCCCCAGCATTTT
CDR3 protein: CAPGAGGKKALQGQPQHF

J gene: TRBJ2-7
clone size: NA
D gene: TRBD2
V gene: TRBV5-1
CDR3 DNA: TGCGCCAGCAGCCCCGGAGAACTAGCGGGGAGCTACGAGCAGTACTTC
CDR3 protein: CASSPGELAGSYEQYF

J gene: TRBJ1-5
clone size: NA
D gene: NA
V gene: TRBV18
CDR3 DNA: TGTGCCAGCTCAGCCGACCCCATTGAGCCCCAGCATTTT
CDR3 protein: CASSADPIEPQHF

J gene: TRBJ1-5
clone size: once
D gene: TRBD1
V gene: TRBV6-2/TRBV6-3
CDR3 DNA: TGTGCCAGCAGTTACTCAGGGGGCGGTCAGCCCCAGCATTTT
CDR3 protein: CASSYSGGGQPQHF

J gene: TRBJ2-1
clone size: few
D gene: NA
V gene: TRBV10-3
CDR3 DNA: TGTGCCATCACCCCGACCGGGACCCCCAACAATGAGCAGTTCTTC
CDR3 protein: CAITPTGTPNNEQFF

J gene: TRBJ2-5
clone size: NA
D gene: NA
V gene: TRBV10-3
CDR3 DNA: TGTGCCACCAGCGTCAGAGGGGGGAAAGAGACCCAGTACTTC
CDR3 protein: CATSVRGGKETQYF

J gene: TRBJ2-1
clone size: few
D gene: NA
V gene: TRBV27
CDR3 DNA: TGTGCCAGCAGACTTACCGGGACCTCACCCTACAATGAGCAGTTCTTC
CDR3 protein: CASRLTGTSPYNEQFF

J gene: TRBJ2-3
clone size: NA
D gene: NA
V gene: TRBV7-3
CDR3 DNA: TGTGCCAGCAGCTTCGGAGGGAGTGATACGCAGTATTTT
CDR3 protein: CASSFGGSDTQYF

J gene: TRBJ2-7
clone size: NA
D gene: NA
V gene: TRBV9
CDR3 DNA: TGTGCCAGCAGCCCTTCTACGGGGGTCTCGTACGAGCAGTACTTC
CDR3 protein: CASSPSTGVSYEQYF

J gene: TRBJ2-7
clone size: NA
D gene: NA
V gene: TRBV6-6
CDR3 DNA: TGTGCCACTACCCCACCGGGTCGAAACGAGCAGTACTTC
CDR3 protein: CATTPPGRNEQYF

J gene: TRBJ2-7
clone size: NA
D gene: TRBD2
V gene: TRBV14
CDR3 DNA: TGTGCCAGCAGCCTTACTAGCGGGCACGAGCAGTACTTC
CDR3 protein: CASSLTSGHEQYF

J gene: TRBJ2-4
clone size: NA
D gene: TRBD2
V gene: TRBV29-1
CDR3 DNA: TGCAGCGTTGGGAGTAGCGGGAGTACCTCGTGGGCCAAAAACATTCAGTACTTC
CDR3 protein: CSVGSSGSTSWAKNIQYF

J gene: TRBJ1-1
clone size: once
D gene: NA
V gene: TRBV6-5
CDR3 DNA: TGTGCCAGCAGTTACTCGGGGAGGCCTCACACTGAAGCTTTCTTT
CDR3 protein: CASSYSGRPHTEAFF

J gene: TRBJ2-7
clone size: NA
D gene: NA
V gene: TRBV18
CDR3 DNA: TGTGCCAGCTCACCAAGTATAGCTAGCGATAACCTCCTCGGGGACGAGCAGTACTTC
CDR3 protein: CASSPSIASDNLLGDEQYF

J gene: TRBJ2-3
clone size: NA
D gene: TRBD2
V gene: TRBV7-2
CDR3 DNA: TGTGCCAGCAGCTTGGGACTAGCGGGGGCGAGCACAGATACGCAGTATTTT
CDR3 protein: CASSLGLAGASTDTQYF

J gene: TRBJ2-7
clone size: NA
D gene: TRBD2
V gene: TRBV6-2/TRBV6-3
CDR3 DNA: TGTGCCAGCACTTACGACCTTAGCGGGGGCCCCCCACGAGAGCAGTACTTC
CDR3 protein: CASTYDLSGGPPREQYF

J gene: TRBJ2-5
clone size: few
D gene: TRBD1
V gene: TRBV5-1
CDR3 DNA: TGCGCCAGCAGCCGACAGGGTGCCCCCCAGGAGACCCAGTACTTC
CDR3 protein: CASSRQGAPQETQYF

J gene: TRBJ2-5
clone size: NA
D gene: NA
V gene: TRBV6-2/TRBV6-3
CDR3 DNA: TGTGCCAGCAGTTACTCATACAGTCCACAAGAGACCCAGTACTTC
CDR3 protein: CASSYSYSPQETQYF

J gene: TRBJ2-7
clone size: once
D gene: TRBD1
V gene: TRBV5-1
CDR3 DNA: TGCGCCAGCAGCGGCGGGACAGGGAGGGCGGGAGAGTCCCGGGAGCAGTACTTC
CDR3 protein: CASSGGTGRAGESREQYF

J gene: TRBJ2-2
clone size: NA
D gene: NA
V gene: TRBV9
CDR3 DNA: TGTGCCAGCACCGTAAATACTAACGCGAACACCGGGGAGCTGTTTTTT
CDR3 protein: CASTVNTNANTGELFF

J gene: TRBJ2-4
clone size: once
D gene: NA
V gene: TRBV6-5
CDR3 DNA: TGTGCCAGCAGTTCCCAGCGGGTCCTAGCCAAAAACATTCAGTACTTC
CDR3 protein: CASSSQRVLAKNIQYF

J gene: TRBJ1-2
clone size: NA
D gene: NA
V gene: TRBV4-3
CDR3 DNA: TGCGCCAGCAGCCAAGAACAGGACTATGGCTACACCTTC
CDR3 protein: CASSQEQDYGYTF

J gene: TRBJ2-1
clone size: few
D gene: NA
V gene: TRBV27
CDR3 DNA: TGTGCCAGCCGGTGGTATGAGGGGAATGAGCAGTTCTTC
CDR3 protein: CASRWYEGNEQFF

J gene: TRBJ2-1
clone size: once
D gene: TRBD2
V gene: TRBV2
CDR3 DNA: TGTGCCAGCCTGCGGGAGGCCTCCTACAATGAGCAGTTCTTC
CDR3 protein: CASLREASYNEQFF

J gene: TRBJ2-3
clone size: NA
D gene: TRBD2
V gene: TRBV2
CDR3 DNA: TGTGCCAGCAGGGGAACTAGCGGGGGGCTTGCAGATACGCAGTATTTT
CDR3 protein: CASRGTSGGLADTQYF

J gene: TRBJ2-5
clone size: once
D gene: TRBD2
V gene: TRBV7-3
CDR3 DNA: TGTGCCAGCAGCTTACGGGCTAGCGGGAGGGGGGAGACCCAGTACTTC
CDR3 protein: CASSLRASGRGETQYF

J gene: TRBJ2-1
clone size: NA
D gene: NA
V gene: TRBV5-1
CDR3 DNA: TGCGCCAGCAGTTCTACCGACGGGTACAATGAGCAGTTCTTC
CDR3 protein: CASSSTDGYNEQFF

J gene: TRBJ2-5
clone size: NA
D gene: TRBD2
V gene: TRBV9
CDR3 DNA: TGTGCCAGCAGCGTAGTCGGTAGCGGGGGTGCGGAGACCCAGTACTTC
CDR3 protein: CASSVVGSGGAETQYF

J gene: TRBJ2-7
clone size: NA
D gene: NA
V gene: TRBV25-1
CDR3 DNA: TGTGCCAGCAGTGAATCCACAGTATCCAATTACGAGCAGTACTTC
CDR3 protein: CASSESTVSNYEQYF

J gene: TRBJ2-3
clone size: NA
D gene: NA
V gene: TRBV7-2
CDR3 DNA: TGTGCCAGCAGCTTAACAGGGTCCCCTGGGACAGATACGCAGTATTTT
CDR3 protein: CASSLTGSPGTDTQYF

J gene: TRBJ2-2
clone size: NA
D gene: NA
V gene: TRBV18
CDR3 DNA: TGTGCCAGCTCACCCCCGCAGGGAAACACCGGGGAGCTGTTTTTT
CDR3 protein: CASSPPQGNTGELFF

J gene: TRBJ2-6
clone size: NA
D gene: NA
V gene: TRBV4-1
CDR3 DNA: TGCGCCAGCAGCCAAGAAAGGACAGTTGTTGGGGCCAACGTCCTGACTTTC
CDR3 protein: CASSQERTVVGANVLTF

J gene: TRBJ2-5
clone size: NA
D gene: NA
V gene: TRBV7-2
CDR3 DNA: TGTGCCAGCAGACGATCAGGCTCTTACCAAGAGACCCAGTACTTC
CDR3 protein: CASRRSGSYQETQYF

J gene: TRBJ2-3
clone size: NA
D gene: NA
V gene: TRBV21-1
CDR3 DNA: TGTGCCAGCAGCAAAGACGGTCCTAGCGGGTGGATCACAGATACGCAGTATTTT
CDR3 protein: CASSKDGPSGWITDTQYF

J gene: TRBJ1-2
clone size: once
D gene: NA
V gene: TRBV19
CDR3 DNA: TGTGCCACCTCGACAGGAGTTAACTATGGCTACACCTTC
CDR3 protein: CATSTGVNYGYTF